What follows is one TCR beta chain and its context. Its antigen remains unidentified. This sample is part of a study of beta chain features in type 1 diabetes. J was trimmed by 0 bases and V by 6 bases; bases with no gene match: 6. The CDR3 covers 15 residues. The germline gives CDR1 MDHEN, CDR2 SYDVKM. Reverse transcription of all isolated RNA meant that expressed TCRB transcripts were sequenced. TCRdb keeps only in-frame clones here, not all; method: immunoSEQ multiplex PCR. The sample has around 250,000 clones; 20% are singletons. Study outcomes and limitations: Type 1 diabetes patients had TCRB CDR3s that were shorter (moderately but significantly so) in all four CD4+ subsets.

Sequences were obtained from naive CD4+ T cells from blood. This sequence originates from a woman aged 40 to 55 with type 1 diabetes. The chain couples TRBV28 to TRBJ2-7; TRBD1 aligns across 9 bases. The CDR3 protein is CASRIGTGSSYEQYF. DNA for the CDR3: TGTGCCAGCAGAATCGGGACAGGGAGCTCCTACGAGCAGTACTTC. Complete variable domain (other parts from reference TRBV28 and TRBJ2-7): DVKVTQSSRYLVKRTGEKVFLECVQDMDHENMFWYRQDPGLGLRLIYFSYDVKMKEKGDIPEGYSVSREKKERFSLILESASTNQTSMYLCASRIGTGSSYEQYFGPGTRLTVT.